Presented here are 5 T cell receptor beta chains from one specimen sequenced in a study of spatial heterogeneity in lung cancer. Points from the study as a whole: The number of expanded tumor alpha and beta chains correlated with mutation number.

A single record per CDR3 protein comes from TCRdb applying MiXCR to the 5' RACE reads. Here the sample spans 20,000 or so distinct CDR3 sequences, under 7.5% being singletons. Indicated time point: sample taken at primary tumor resection. No cognate antigen is known for these TCRs. Source: lung tumor tissue, taken at surgery. These receptors originate from a female donor with early-stage non-small cell lung cancer.

This clonotype was counted many times. This rearrangement joins TRBV20-1 to TRBJ1-5, with TRBD1 as a possible D gene (5 bases). The CDR3 contains 13 residues. The V gene's germline CDR1 is DFQATT and CDR2 SNEGSKA (reference sequence). V was clipped by 1 base and J by 5 bases, with 9 bases between them. The CDR3: CSARVPGDQPQHF. In DNA, the CDR3 is TGCAGTGCTAGAGTTCCGGGGGATCAGCCCCAGCATTTT.

The table lists this clonotype with many counts. The chain combines TRBV12-3 or TRBV12-4 with TRBJ2-3; D possibly matches TRBD1 or TRBD2 (5 bases each). The CDR3 sequence is 15 residues long. V dropped 4 bases and J dropped 5 bases, with 16 bases sitting between them. The CDR3 nucleotides are TGTGCCAGCAGTTCGCTCCAGGGAGCTGGAGATACGCAGTATTTT. This encodes CASSSLQGAGDTQYF.

The gene calls are TRBV6-5 and TRBJ2-3; 7 bases line up with TRBD1. The length of the CDR3 is 14 residues. Germline V lookup: CDR1 MNHEY, CDR2 SVGAGI. Unmatched junction bases numbered 5, after V lost 6 bases and J lost 2 bases. This CDR3 reads CASSTTGTTDTQYF. The CDR3 DNA reads as TGTGCCAGCAGCACGACAGGGACCACAGATACGCAGTATTTT.

This chain joins TRBV29-1 and TRBJ2-5; 9 bases fit TRBD2. The germline gives CDR1 SQVTM, CDR2 ANQGSEA. The CDR3 is 16 amino acids. Trimming took 3 bases from V and 1 from J; bases not matched to a gene: 9. CDR3 loop: CSVEPSVLAGQETQYF. Here the CDR3 DNA reads TGCAGCGTTGAGCCCTCGGTACTAGCGGGCCAAGAGACCCAGTACTTC.

This clonotype has a count of ten or more. The chain is built from TRBV7-2 and TRBJ2-7, with D possibly TRBD2 on 6 matching bases. This CDR3 is 15 amino acids long. Germline V gives CDR1 SGHTA, CDR2 FQGNSA. V was trimmed by 5 bases and J by 2 bases, leaving 16 bases between them. The CDR3 reads CASSPSPGVTYEQYF. Written as DNA, the CDR3 is TGTGCCAGCAGCCCCTCACCGGGAGTCACCTACGAGCAGTACTTC.